The clone carrying this T cell receptor (beta chain) was found a few times. Its antigen remains unidentified. PBMCs were stained for CD3, CD4 and CD8, and CD4+ and CD8+ T cells were sorted. Extraction of RNA preceded its reverse transcription into cDNA, which served as the sequencing template. Measured with immunoSEQ multiplex PCR; TCRdb has only the in-frame clones, and not every one. Of 100,000 to 130,000 clones listed, approximately 63% are singletons. The data derive from a study of CD8+ T cells in alopecia areata. General study points: Lesional scalp, notably in alopecia totalis/universalis, had clonality above that of normal scalp.

Sequenced sample: CD8+ T cells sorted from blood. The sequence was obtained from a human donor in good health.

The CDR3 sequence is CASSLGRSNTEAFF. CDR3 sequence (DNA): TGTGCCAGCAGCTTAGGGAGATCGAACACTGAAGCTTTCTTT. The chain couples TRBV7-9 to TRBJ1-1; D not resolved. The V end lost 1 base, the J end lost 1 base, and 7 bases lay between the germline ends. Germline V CDR1 and CDR2: SEHNR, FQNEAQ (reference sequence). The CDR3 sequence is 14 residues long.